Listed below are T cell receptor beta chains from one sample, sequenced in a study of T cell responses to AZD1222 COVID-19 vaccine. Sequencing used immunoSEQ multiplex PCR; TCRdb keeps in-frame clones, though not all of them. This sample has 150,000 to 180,000 clones, with roughly nine tenths found just once. This specimen was peripheral blood, taken on day 0 of MenACWY control vaccination. The source is an adult in good health. CDR3s include the opening cysteine and the closing phenylalanine or tryptophan. The D gene is left open where the match is weak. Only part of the rows carry a size: once, few, many, or a class if the clone is expanded.

D,J,V,size,DNA,CDR3
TRBD2,TRBJ2-1,TRBV5-4,once,TGTGCCAGCAGCTTGTTACTAGCGGGGAATGAGCAGTTCTTC,CASSLLLAGNEQFF
TRBD2,TRBJ2-5,TRBV3-1/TRBV3-2,-,TGTGCCAGCAGCCTTCTAGCGGGAGGAGGAGAGACCCAGTACTTC,CASSLLAGGGETQYF
TRBD1,TRBJ2-3,TRBV5-1,-,TGCGCCAGCAGCTTGGTTGGGACAGGGGGCCAGTATTTT,CASSLVGTGGQYF
-,TRBJ2-3,TRBV10-3,-,TGTGCCATCAGTGAGTCATATAGTGGAGATACGCAGTATTTT,CAISESYSGDTQYF
TRBD1,TRBJ2-7,TRBV27,-,TGTGCCAGCAGTTTTAAGCCAGGGGGTGTGAGAGAGCAGTACTTC,CASSFKPGGVREQYF
-,TRBJ2-7,TRBV12-5,-,TGTGCTAGTGGTGCCGTGAGACGGGGATCCTACGAGCAGTACTTC,CASGAVRRGSYEQYF
-,TRBJ2-1,TRBV5-1,-,TGCGCCACTACTTTCTCTGGGGGTTCCTACAATGAGCAGTTCTTC,CATTFSGGSYNEQFF
-,TRBJ1-2,TRBV27,-,TGTGCCAGCAGGACGCGGGGAAACTATGGCTACACCTTC,CASRTRGNYGYTF
-,TRBJ1-5,TRBV9,-,TGTGCCAGCAGCCCGCGAGGCGGTCAGCCCCAGCATTTT,CASSPRGGQPQHF
-,TRBJ1-5,TRBV5-6,-,TGTGCCAGCAGCTTGGGACCGGGACTCAGCAATCAGCCCCAGCATTTT,CASSLGPGLSNQPQHF
-,TRBJ1-5,TRBV18,-,TGTGCCAGCTCACCACCTCAGTCGAATCAGCCCCAGCATTTT,CASSPPQSNQPQHF
TRBD2,TRBJ2-1,TRBV7-7,-,TGTGCTAGCAGCCTAGCGGGTGGCGCTTACAATGAGCAGTTCTTC,CASSLAGGAYNEQFF
-,TRBJ1-1,TRBV5-1,-,TGCGCCAGCAGCGATACGGGGAGACCGCCTGAAGCTTTCTTT,CASSDTGRPPEAFF
TRBD1,TRBJ1-5,TRBV19,-,TGTGCCAGTAGTACAGGGGGCGCGGGGAATCAGCCCCAGCATTTT,CASSTGGAGNQPQHF
TRBD1,TRBJ1-1,TRBV19,-,TGTGCCAGTAGGCGCGGGACAGGGGCCGAAGCTTTCTTT,CASRRGTGAEAFF
TRBD1,TRBJ1-1,TRBV6-4,-,TGTGCCAGCAGTCCACAGGGGAACATGAACACTGAAGCTTTCTTT,CASSPQGNMNTEAFF
-,TRBJ1-2,TRBV3-1/TRBV3-2,-,TGTGCCAGCAGCCAAGAGGGAGGCCTCTATGGCTACACCTTC,CASSQEGGLYGYTF
-,TRBJ2-2,TRBV9,-,TGTGCCAGCAGCACCCGAGCGGGTACCGGGGAGCTGTTTTTT,CASSTRAGTGELFF
-,TRBJ1-6,TRBV4-1,-,TGCGCCAGCAGCCAAGAACCGAACCTCGACAATTCACCCCTCCACTTT,CASSQEPNLDNSPLHF
TRBD1,TRBJ2-1,TRBV24-1,-,TGTGCCACCAGTGATGGGACAGCCCAAAGAAATGAGCAGTTCTTC,CATSDGTAQRNEQFF